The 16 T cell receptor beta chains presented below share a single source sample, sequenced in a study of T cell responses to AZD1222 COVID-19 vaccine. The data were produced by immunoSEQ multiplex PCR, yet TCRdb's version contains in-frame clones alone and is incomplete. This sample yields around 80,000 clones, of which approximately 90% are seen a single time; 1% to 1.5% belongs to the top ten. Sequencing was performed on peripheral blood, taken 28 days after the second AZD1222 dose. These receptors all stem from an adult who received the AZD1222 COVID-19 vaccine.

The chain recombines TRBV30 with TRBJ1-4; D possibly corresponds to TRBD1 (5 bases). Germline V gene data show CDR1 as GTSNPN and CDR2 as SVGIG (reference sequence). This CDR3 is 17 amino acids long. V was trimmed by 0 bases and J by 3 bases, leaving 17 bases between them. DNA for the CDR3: TGTGCCTGGAGTGTACGGGGTCAGGGCAGGGCTAATGAAAAACTGTTTTTT. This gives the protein CAWSVRGQGRANEKLFF.

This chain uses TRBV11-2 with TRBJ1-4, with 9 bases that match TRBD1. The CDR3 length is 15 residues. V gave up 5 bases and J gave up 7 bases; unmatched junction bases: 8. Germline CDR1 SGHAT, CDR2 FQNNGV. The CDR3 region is CASSAHTGGGEKLFF. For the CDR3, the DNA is TGTGCCAGCAGCGCTCATACAGGGGGCGGTGAAAAACTGTTTTTT.

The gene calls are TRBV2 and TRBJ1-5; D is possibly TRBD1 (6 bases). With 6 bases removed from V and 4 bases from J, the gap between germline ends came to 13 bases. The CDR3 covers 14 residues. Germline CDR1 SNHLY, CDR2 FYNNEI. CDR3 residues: CASRGDTKNQPQHF. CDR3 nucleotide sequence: TGTGCCAGCAGGGGGGACACCAAGAATCAGCCCCAGCATTTT.

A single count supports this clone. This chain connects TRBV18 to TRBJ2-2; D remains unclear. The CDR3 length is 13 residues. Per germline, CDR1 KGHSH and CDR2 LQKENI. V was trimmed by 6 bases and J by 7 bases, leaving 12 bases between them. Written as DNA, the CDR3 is TGTGCCAGCTCCCCGCGACAAGACGGGGAGCTGTTTTTT. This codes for CASSPRQDGELFF.

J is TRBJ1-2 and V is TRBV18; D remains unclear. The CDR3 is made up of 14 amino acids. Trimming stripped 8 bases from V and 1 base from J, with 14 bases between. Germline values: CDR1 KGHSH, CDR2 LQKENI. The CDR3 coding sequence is TGTGCCAGCACGCCCCTAGCGGATAACTATGGCTACACCTTC. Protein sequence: CASTPLADNYGYTF.

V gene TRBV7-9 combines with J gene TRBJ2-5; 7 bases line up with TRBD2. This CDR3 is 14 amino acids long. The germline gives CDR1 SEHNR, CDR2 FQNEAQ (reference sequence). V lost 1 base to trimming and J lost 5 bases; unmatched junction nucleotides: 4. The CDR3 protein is CASSLGAGAETQYF. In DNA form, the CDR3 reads TGTGCCAGCAGCTTAGGTGCGGGAGCCGAGACCCAGTACTTC.

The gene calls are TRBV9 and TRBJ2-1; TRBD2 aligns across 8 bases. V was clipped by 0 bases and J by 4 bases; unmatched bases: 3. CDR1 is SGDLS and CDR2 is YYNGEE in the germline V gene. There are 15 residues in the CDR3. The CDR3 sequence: CASSVVASGYNEQFF. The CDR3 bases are TGTGCCAGCAGCGTAGTGGCTAGCGGGTACAATGAGCAGTTCTTC.

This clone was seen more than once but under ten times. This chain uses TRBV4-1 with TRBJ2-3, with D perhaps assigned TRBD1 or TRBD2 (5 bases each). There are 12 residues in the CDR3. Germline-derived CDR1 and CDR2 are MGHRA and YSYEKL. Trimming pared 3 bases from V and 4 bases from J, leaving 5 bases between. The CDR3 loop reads CASSQGADTQYF. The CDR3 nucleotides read TGCGCCAGCAGCCAGGGGGCAGATACGCAGTATTTT.

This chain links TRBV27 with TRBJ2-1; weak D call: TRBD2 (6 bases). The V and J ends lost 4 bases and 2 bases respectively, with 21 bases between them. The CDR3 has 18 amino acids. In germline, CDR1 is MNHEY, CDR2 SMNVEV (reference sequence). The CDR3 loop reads CASSSTRTGTGTYNEQFF. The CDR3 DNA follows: TGTGCCAGCAGTTCCACCCGGACCGGGACTGGGACCTACAATGAGCAGTTCTTC.

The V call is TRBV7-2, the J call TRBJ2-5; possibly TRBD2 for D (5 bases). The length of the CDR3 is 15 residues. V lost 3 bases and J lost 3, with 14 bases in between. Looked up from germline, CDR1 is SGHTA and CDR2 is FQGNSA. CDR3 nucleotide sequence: TGTGCCAGCAGCTTTCTTTCTAGCTGGGAAGAGACCCAGTACTTC. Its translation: CASSFLSSWEETQYF.

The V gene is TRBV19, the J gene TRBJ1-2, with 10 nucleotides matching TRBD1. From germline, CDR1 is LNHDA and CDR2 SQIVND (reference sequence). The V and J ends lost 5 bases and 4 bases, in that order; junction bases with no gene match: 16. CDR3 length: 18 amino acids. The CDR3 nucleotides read TGTGCCAGTAGTCTGTTGACTTGGGGACAGGGGAGAAGCTATGGCTACACCTTC. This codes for CASSLLTWGQGRSYGYTF.

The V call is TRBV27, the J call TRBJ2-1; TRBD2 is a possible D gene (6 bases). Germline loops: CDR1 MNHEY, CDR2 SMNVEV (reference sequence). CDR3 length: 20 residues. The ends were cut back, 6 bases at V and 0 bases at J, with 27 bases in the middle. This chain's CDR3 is CASREGEAVLPSSSYNEQFF. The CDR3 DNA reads TGTGCCAGCAGGGAGGGAGAGGCAGTCTTACCCTCTAGCTCCTACAATGAGCAGTTCTTC.

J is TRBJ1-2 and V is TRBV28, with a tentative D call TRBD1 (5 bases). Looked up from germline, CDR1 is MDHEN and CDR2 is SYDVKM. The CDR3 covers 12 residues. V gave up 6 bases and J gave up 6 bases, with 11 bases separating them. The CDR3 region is CASRSQGHGYTF. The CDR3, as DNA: TGTGCCAGCAGGAGCCAGGGACATGGCTACACCTTC.

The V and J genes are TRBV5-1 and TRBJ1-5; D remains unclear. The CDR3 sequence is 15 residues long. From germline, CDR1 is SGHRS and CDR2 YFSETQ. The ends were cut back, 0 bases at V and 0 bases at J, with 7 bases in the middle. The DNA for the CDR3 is TGCGCCAGCAGCTTGGTGCCAGATAGCAATCAGCCCCAGCATTTT. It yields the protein CASSLVPDSNQPQHF.

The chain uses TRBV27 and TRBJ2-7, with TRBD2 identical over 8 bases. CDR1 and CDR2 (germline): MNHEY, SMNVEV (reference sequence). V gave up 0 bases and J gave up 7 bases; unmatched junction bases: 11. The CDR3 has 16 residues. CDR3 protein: CASSLSRTSGLGEQYF. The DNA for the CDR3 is TGTGCCAGCAGTTTATCGAGAACTAGCGGTTTGGGGGAGCAGTACTTC.

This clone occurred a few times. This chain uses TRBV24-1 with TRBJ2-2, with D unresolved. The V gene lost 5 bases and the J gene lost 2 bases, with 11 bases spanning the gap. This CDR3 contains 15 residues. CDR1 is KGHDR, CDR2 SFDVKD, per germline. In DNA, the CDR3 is TGTGCCACCAGTGTCACAAAAGGTAACACCGGGGAGCTGTTTTTT. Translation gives CATSVTKGNTGELFF.